This T cell receptor (beta chain) was sequenced for a study of CXCR3-negative and CXCR3-positive naive CD8 T cells. At the level of the study: TRB reads totalled about 140 million, about 1.5 +/- 0.3 million per library.

CDR3 length: 16 residues. Germline V gene lookup returns CDR1 SGHTA and CDR2 FQGTGA. The method, 5' RACE with UMI labels, was used to prepare the TRB cDNA libraries. TCRdb re-called the 5' RACE reads and shows each CDR3 protein once, DNA omitted. The sample's table shows about 150,000 distinct CDR3 sequences. Concerning this clonotype: Antigen specificity is unknown.

Study-level points and caveats: Both naive subsets had comparably high diversity; memory CD8+ cells much lower. Cryopreservation partially lowered CXCR3 expression, so most assays used fresh PBMCs. CXCR3-positive naive cells carried more hydrophobic TRB CDR3s than CXCR3-negative ones.

CD45RO-CCR7+CD27+CD95- was the phenotype of naive CD8+ T cells. The TCR comes from a human donor in good health. Some clones in this sample may be carry-over from other donors' samples. The chain carries TRBV7-3 and TRBJ2-3. The sequenced sample was naive CXCR3+ CD8+ T cells from blood. This sample's subset: CD45RO-CCR7+CD27+CD95- naive CD8+ T cells expressing CXCR3 (TNR3+). The CDR3 loop is CASSLRAASGTDTQYF.